This T cell receptor (beta chain) was obtained from a study of sequential checkpoint blockade in melanoma. Clones were sequenced by immunoSEQ multiplex PCR, and TCRdb holds only the in-frame ones, with some missing. The table records tens of thousands of clones, around nine tenths of them present only once. The germline CDR1 and CDR2 sequences are LNHDA and SQIVND (reference sequence). This CDR3 is built from 12 residues. Treatment indicated: randomized to nivolumab then ipilimumab (arm A) or the reverse (arm B). None of the patients previously received DNA-damaging chemotherapy. In the case of this clone: A junction end diverges from the germline sequence, so it may reflect a read error.

The chain joins TRBV19 to TRBJ2-7, with D perhaps matching TRBD1 (6 bases). The receptor was isolated from a human donor with melanoma. The sample was CD8+ T cells sorted from blood (inferred from file names), taken from a patient given nivolumab and ipilimumab in sequence. In DNA, the CDR3 is TGTGCCAGTAGTATAGGAGGGACACCGGAGAGCTTC. Residues: CASSIGGTPESF.